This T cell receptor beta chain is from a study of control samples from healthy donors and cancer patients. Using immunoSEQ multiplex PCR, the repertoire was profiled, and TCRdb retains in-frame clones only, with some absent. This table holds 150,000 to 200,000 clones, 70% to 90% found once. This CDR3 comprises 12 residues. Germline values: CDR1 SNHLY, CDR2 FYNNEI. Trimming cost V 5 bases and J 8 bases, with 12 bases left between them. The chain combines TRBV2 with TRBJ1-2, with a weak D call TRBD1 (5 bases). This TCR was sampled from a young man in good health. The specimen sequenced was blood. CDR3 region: CASSNAREGYTF. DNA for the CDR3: TGTGCCAGCAGTAACGCCAGGGAGGGCTACACCTTC. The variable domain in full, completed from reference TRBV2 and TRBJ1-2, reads EPEVTQTPSHQVTQMGQEVILRCVPISNHLYFYWYRQILGQKVEFLVSFYNNEISEKSEIFDDQFSVERPDGSNFTLKIRSTKLEDSAMYFCASSNAREGYTFGSGTRLTVV.